The clone carrying this T cell receptor beta chain appeared many times. Its antigen is not identified. The cohort's ophthalmopathy patients, a group with duration under 3 months, had a Clinical Activity Score of at least 3 and a NOSPECS grade of at least 4. This sample is drawn from a study of T cells in Graves' hyperthyroidism and ophthalmopathy. Study-wide background: Blood from the periphery was taken at initial diagnosis, before any treatment. General study results and limits: Blood samples included most of the expanded thyroid clonotypes exceeding 0.001.

The CDR3 regions of TCR beta were amplified from RNA transcripts. Primed by the HTBI set, a first-round RT-PCR was run on the TCR CDR3. TCRdb processed the multiplex PCR reads anew with MiXCR; each CDR3 protein has one entry. Here the sample spans around 300,000 distinct CDR3 sequences, approximately 13% being singletons. Germline V lookup: CDR1 MNHNS, CDR2 SASEGT. This CDR3 contains 15 residues. The V gene end was trimmed by 7 bases and the J gene end by 8 bases; junction bases not matched to a gene: 16. The specimen sequenced was blood. The TCR comes from a woman aged 40 to 50 with Graves' ophthalmopathy. V and J are TRBV6-1 and TRBJ1-2, with TRBD1 matching 7 bases. Here the CDR3 reads CASNLNPGQPSGYTF. The CDR3 coding sequence is TGTGCCAGCAACCTAAACCCGGGACAGCCGAGCGGCTACACCTTC.